Following are 9 T cell receptor beta chains from one sample sequenced in a study of regulatory T cells in long-lasting Graves disease. The time point denotes: persistent/refractory GD, antithyroid drugs over 5 years with positive TRAb. Extracted RNA from PBMCs served as the source of the TCR library. CDR3 regions were amplified by Arm-PCR using iRepertoire HTBI primers to build TCR beta libraries. Using its own MiXCR run on the multiplex PCR reads, TCRdb lists one record per CDR3 protein. Here the sample spans approximately 440,000 distinct CDR3 sequences, about 25% being singletons. Sequenced here: peripheral blood mononuclear cells (PBMCs), sampled when the disease was refractory, from a patient treated with antithyroid drugs. The receptor source for this set is a female donor with Graves disease.

Notes on this clonotype: An end of the junction differs from the germline gene, which may be a read error. V gene TRBV19 combines with J gene TRBJ2-7; D is tentatively TRBD1 or TRBD2 (5 bases each). Germline CDR1 is LNHDA and CDR2 is SQIVND (reference sequence). The CDR3 loop spans 13 amino acids. The CDR3, as DNA: TGTGCCAGTAGTTCGGGACCACCATACGAGCGGTACTTC. Translation: CASSSGPPYERYF. The full variable domain, completed using reference TRBV19 and TRBJ2-7, is DGGITQSPKYLFRKEGQNVTLSCEQNLNHDAMYWYRQDPGQGLRLIYYSQIVNDFQKGDIAEGYSVSREKKESFPLTVTSAQKNPTAFYLCASSSGPPYERYFGPGTRLTVT.

The table lists this clonotype with a count of one. This may stem from a read error, because a much larger clone lies one nucleotide away. The genes are TRBV20-1 and TRBJ2-7; 7 bases align to TRBD1. CDR1 and CDR2 (germline): DFQATT, SNEGSKA (reference sequence). J lost 2 bases, V lost 6 bases, and 7 bases had no gene match. CDR3 length: 13 residues. For the CDR3, the DNA is TGCAGTGCGTGGACAGGAAATCCCTACGAGCAGTACTTC. It yields the protein CSAWTGNPYEQYF.

This clonotype appeared many times. The chain employs TRBV28 and TRBJ1-2; D gene ambiguous. Germline V gene sequence: CDR1 MDHEN, CDR2 SYDVKM. The CDR3 has 10 amino acids. V lost 10 bases to trimming and J lost 7 bases, with 10 bases between them. The CDR3 region has the DNA TGTGCCACCCAGACATTTGGCTACACCTTC. It encodes CATQTFGYTF.

This clonotype came up a few times. The V call is TRBV20-1, the J call TRBJ1-5, with unresolved D. V lost 0 bases, J lost 0 bases, and 9 bases lay in between. This CDR3 spans 15 amino acids. Germline V gives CDR1 DFQATT, CDR2 SNEGSKA (reference sequence). CDR3 region: CSARDPANSNQPQHF. In DNA, the CDR3 is TGCAGTGCTAGAGATCCAGCGAATAGCAATCAGCCCCAGCATTTT.

At least ten counts were recorded for this clonotype. V gene TRBV6-1 combines with J gene TRBJ1-2; D not resolved. Germline V lookup: CDR1 MNHNS, CDR2 SASEGT. There are 15 residues in the CDR3. V gave up 2 bases and J gave up 4 bases, with 14 bases separating them. In nucleotides, the CDR3 is TGTGCCAGCAGTGAACGGCGGAATGAACTCTATGGCTACACCTTC. Its translation: CASSERRNELYGYTF.

This clonotype occurred many times. The gene calls are TRBV11-2 and TRBJ2-5, with no clear D. Germline lookup yields CDR1 SGHAT and CDR2 FQNNGV. V lost 2 bases to trimming and J lost 2 bases, with 9 bases between them. CDR3 length: 14 residues. The CDR3 nucleotides are TGTGCCAGCAGCTTAAGGGCAATTCAAGAGACCCAGTACTTC. Residues: CASSLRAIQETQYF.

The V and J genes are TRBV6-9 and TRBJ1-2, with 8 bases that match TRBD1. The CDR3 has 15 residues. Germline CDR1 and CDR2: MNHGY and SVAAGI. V shed 4 bases, J shed 6 bases, and the junction held 10 bases outside the gene matches. The chain's CDR3 is CASSFRDRTFDGYTF. The CDR3, as DNA: TGTGCCAGCAGTTTCCGGGACAGGACGTTTGATGGCTACACCTTC.

The V call is TRBV19, the J call TRBJ2-2; 8 bases are a match to TRBD2. The CDR3 is made up of 18 amino acids. Unmatched junction bases numbered 8, after V lost 1 base and J lost 1 base. Germline V lookup: CDR1 LNHDA, CDR2 SQIVND (reference sequence). The CDR3 DNA reads as TGTGCCAGTAGTATAGTTCGCCTAGCGGGCCAGAACACCGGGGAGCTGTTTTTT. Amino acids: CASSIVRLAGQNTGELFF.

Regarding this clonotype: A clone one base away is much larger, so this may be a read error. The V and J genes are TRBV7-8 and TRBJ2-7; D unresolved. CDR1 is SGHVS, CDR2 FQNEAQ, per germline. The CDR3 is 17 amino acids. The V and J ends lost 6 bases and 0 bases respectively, with 21 bases between them. The CDR3 DNA follows: TGTGCCAGCAGATCCAAGGCCCTCCCGAGACTCTCCTACGAGCAGTACTTC. Its protein product is CASRSKALPRLSYEQYF.